Included here is one TCR beta chain sequence, with context. The data are from a study of blood T cell repertoires in COVID-19. About the study: Sites in the United States, Italy and Spain provided acute and convalescent COVID-19 samples.

Cohorts were based on clinical histories the participants reported. Trimming took 3 bases from V and 5 from J; bases not matched to a gene: 4. The CDR3 has 14 residues. Germline V CDR1 and CDR2: MDHEN, SYDVKM. The method was immunoSEQ multiplex PCR; TCRdb's version includes in-frame clones alone and lacks a portion of them. Of over 250,000 clones detected, roughly nine tenths appear once; the ten largest clones hold over 2%. The rearrangement uses TRBV28 and TRBJ1-5, with TRBD1 matching 7 bases. The sequenced sample consisted of PBMCs or T cells enriched from blood (not recorded which). This receptor was identified in a woman aged 18 to 35 who had recovered from COVID-19. The DNA for the CDR3 is TGTGCCAGCAGTTTGACAGGGCCTGATCAGCCCCAGCATTTT. It codes for CASSLTGPDQPQHF. Looking up the rest from reference TRBV28 and TRBJ1-5 gives the full variable domain: DVKVTQSSRYLVKRTGEKVFLECVQDMDHENMFWYRQDPGLGLRLIYFSYDVKMKEKGDIPEGYSVSREKKERFSLILESASTNQTSMYLCASSLTGPDQPQHFGDGTRLSIL.